These T cell receptor beta chains were read from a single sample in a study of blood T cell repertoires in COVID-19. Data came from immunoSEQ multiplex PCR; TCRdb stores just in-frame clones and leaves some out. This sample has about 190,000 clones, with roughly 86% found just once. The source material was peripheral blood. These receptors all stem from a man younger than 35 with active or convalescent COVID-19. Each CDR3 is given with its conserved first and last residue. A D gene is named only where the DNA matches it firmly. The size entry is marked missing in some rows and otherwise reads once, few, many or a size class.

>TRBJ2-2|-|once|TRBV9
TGTGCCAGCACGCGAGCGAACACCGGGGAGCTGTTTTTT
CASTRANTGELFF
>TRBJ1-4|TRBD1|few|TRBV6-1
TGTGCCAGCAGTGAACAGGGGGCGCGTGTTTGGGGAGAAAAACTGTTTTTT
CASSEQGARVWGEKLFF
>TRBJ2-2|TRBD2|-|TRBV7-2
TGTGCCAGCAGCTTAGTGCGGGGAGGGATCACCGGGGAGCTGTTTTTT
CASSLVRGGITGELFF
>TRBJ2-7|-|few|TRBV4-2
TGTGCCAGCAGCCAAGGGCGGTCCGAGCAGTACTTC
CASSQGRSEQYF
>TRBJ2-2|-|-|TRBV4-1
TGCGCCAGCAGCCAAGATATAGGGGAGCTGTTTTTT
CASSQDIGELFF
>TRBJ2-2|-|-|TRBV28
TGTGCCAGCAGCCTGACGGGGGTAGCGAACACCGGGGAGCTGTTTTTT
CASSLTGVANTGELFF
>TRBJ1-3|-|-|TRBV5-4
TGTGCCAGCAGCGTGGGGGCAAAGAGCTCTGGAAACACCATATATTTT
CASSVGAKSSGNTIYF
>TRBJ2-1|-|-|TRBV5-1
TGCGCCAGCAGCCCACAGGGAACCTACAATGAGCAGTTCTTC
CASSPQGTYNEQFF
>TRBJ2-7|-|-|TRBV5-4
TGTGCCAGCAGCTTGGAACAGAACTCCTACGAGCAGTACTTC
CASSLEQNSYEQYF
>TRBJ2-3|TRBD2|-|TRBV3-1/TRBV3-2
TGTGCCAGCAGGGCTAGCGGGGCGCGGTACACAGATACGCAGTATTTT
CASRASGARYTDTQYF
>TRBJ1-1|-|-|TRBV3-1/TRBV3-2
TGTGCCAGCAGCCAAGATGGCAGATCAGCTTTCTTT
CASSQDGRSAFF
>TRBJ1-1|-|-|TRBV28
TGTGCCAGCAGTTCCCGAACAGGAGTCACTGAAGCTTTCTTT
CASSSRTGVTEAFF
>TRBJ1-1|-|-|TRBV5-4
TGTGCCAGCAGCTTGGATTCCGGGGTGAACACTGAAGCTTTCTTT
CASSLDSGVNTEAFF
>TRBJ2-7|-|-|TRBV11-2
TGTGCCAGCAGCATGACTGTGACCTCCTACGAGCAGTACTTC
CASSMTVTSYEQYF
>TRBJ1-1|-|-|TRBV7-9
TGTGCCAGCAGCCAAGCCGGGAGGGACACTGAAGCTTTCTTT
CASSQAGRDTEAFF
>TRBJ2-6|-|-|TRBV7-9
TGTGCCAGCAGGCAGGGATCTGGGGCCAACGTCCTGACTTTC
CASRQGSGANVLTF
>TRBJ2-2|-|-|TRBV4-1
TGCGCCAGCCGGGCGGGGCGATCCACCGGGGAGCTGTTTTTT
CASRAGRSTGELFF
>TRBJ2-7|TRBD1|-|TRBV7-2
TGTGCCAGCAGCCTGGGACAGGCGACCTCCTACGAGCAGTACTTC
CASSLGQATSYEQYF
>TRBJ1-3|TRBD1|once|TRBV5-1
TGCGCCAGCAGCTTTGGGACAGGGGTTGACACCATATATTTT
CASSFGTGVDTIYF
>TRBJ2-5|TRBD2|-|TRBV19
TGTGCCAGTAGTCCGTACCTGGCGGGAGGTCACCAAGAGACCCAGTACTTC
CASSPYLAGGHQETQYF
>TRBJ1-6|-|-|TRBV21-1
TGTGCCAGCAGCTCACAGGGTTATGATAATTCACCCCTCCACTTT
CASSSQGYDNSPLHF
>TRBJ2-7|TRBD1|-|TRBV7-8
TGTGCCAGCAGCAACGGAGGACAGGGGATCTCCTACGAGCAGTACTTC
CASSNGGQGISYEQYF
>TRBJ1-1|TRBD1|-|TRBV5-1
TGCGCCAGCAGCTTGGGGACAGGGAACACTGAAGCTTTCTTT
CASSLGTGNTEAFF
>TRBJ1-1|-|-|TRBV18
TGTGCCAGCCGGTGGGGCTTGAACACTGAAGCTTTCTTT
CASRWGLNTEAFF
>TRBJ1-2|TRBD1|few|TRBV19
TGTGCCAGTAGTAGACAGGGGGCTCCCTATGGCTACACCTTC
CASSRQGAPYGYTF
>TRBJ2-7|-|-|TRBV5-5
TGTGCCAGCAGCTTAGGGTTAGCGGCGGGACGACCCTACGAGCAGTACTTC
CASSLGLAAGRPYEQYF
>TRBJ2-3|TRBD2|-|TRBV11-2
TGTGCCAGCAGCTTAGTGGCGGGGGGGCTAGATACGCAGTATTTT
CASSLVAGGLDTQYF
>TRBJ2-2|-|-|TRBV7-9
TGTGCCAGCAGCTTACAGTTGTTCCAATTGATAACCGGGGAGCTGTTTTTT
CASSLQLFQLITGELFF
>TRBJ2-5|-|-|TRBV6-5
TGTGCCAGCAGTTACAGGGGGCAAGAGACCCAGTACTTC
CASSYRGQETQYF
>TRBJ1-6|-|once|TRBV21-1
TGTGCCAGCAGCATCGGGGTTCGTAATTCACCCCTCCACTTT
CASSIGVRNSPLHF
>TRBJ1-2|TRBD1|-|TRBV5-1
TGCGCCAGCAGCCTGGGACAGGTATTAAACTATGGCTACACCTTC
CASSLGQVLNYGYTF
>TRBJ1-1|TRBD1|-|TRBV5-6
TGTGCCAGCAGCGACGACAGGGCCACTGAAGCTTTCTTT
CASSDDRATEAFF
>TRBJ2-2|-|-|TRBV5-1
TGCGCCAGCAGCCTGCGGATTGAAGCTACCGGGGAGCTGTTTTTT
CASSLRIEATGELFF
>TRBJ1-1|-|-|TRBV12-5
TGTGCTAGTGGTTTGACGACAGGTTTTAACACTGAAGCTTTCTTT
CASGLTTGFNTEAFF
>TRBJ1-4|-|once|TRBV2
TGTGCCAGCAGTGAAACCCCAGATGAAAAACTGTTTTTT
CASSETPDEKLFF
>TRBJ1-5|-|-|TRBV7-9
TGTGCCAGCAGACTATCGGGCAATCAGCCCCAGCATTTT
CASRLSGNQPQHF
>TRBJ2-7|-|-|TRBV5-1
TGCGCCAGCAGCTTGGGACTAGGTTACGAGCAGTACTTC
CASSLGLGYEQYF
>TRBJ2-5|-|once|TRBV4-1
TGCGCCAGCAGCCAAGGGCGGTGGGTGCGGCAAGAGACCCAGTACTTC
CASSQGRWVRQETQYF
>TRBJ1-1|-|-|TRBV28
TGTGCCAGCAGTTTCTACCTCAACAGTGCCTTCTTT
CASSFYLNSAFF
>TRBJ2-1|TRBD1|-|TRBV9
TGTGCCAGCAGCACCCGACCAGGGGGTATACCTAACAATGAGCAGTTCTTC
CASSTRPGGIPNNEQFF
>TRBJ2-1|TRBD2|-|TRBV7-7
TGTGCTAGCAGCCTGACTAGCGGGGTTCCCAATGAGCAGTTCTTC
CASSLTSGVPNEQFF
>TRBJ2-1|TRBD2|-|TRBV7-8
TGTGCCAGCAGCACTGGGACTAGCGGACCTTACAATGAGCAGTTCTTC
CASSTGTSGPYNEQFF
>TRBJ2-3|TRBD1|-|TRBV18
TGTGCCAGCTCACCAACAAGGACAGGAGTCACAGATACGCAGTATTTT
CASSPTRTGVTDTQYF
>TRBJ1-2|-|-|TRBV2
TGTGCCAGCAGTGAAGGGTACCGCAGCTATGGCTACACCTTC
CASSEGYRSYGYTF
>TRBJ2-1|-|-|TRBV2
TGTGCCAGCAGTGAAGCTGTTTTGGCGGCTGAGCAGTTCTTC
CASSEAVLAAEQFF
>TRBJ2-5|-|once|TRBV30
TGTGCCTGGAGTCGACAGAACCAAGAGACCCAGTACTTC
CAWSRQNQETQYF
>TRBJ2-2|-|-|TRBV19
TGTGCCAGTAGACCAGACACAGCGAACACCGGGGAGCTGTTTTTT
CASRPDTANTGELFF
>TRBJ2-6|-|-|TRBV5-1
TGCGCCAGCAGCTTGGGAGCACCTGGGGCCAACGTCCTGACTTTC
CASSLGAPGANVLTF
>TRBJ2-5|-|-|TRBV9
TGTGCCAGCAGCCCCTATCGGACAGCCCAAGAGACCCAGTACTTC
CASSPYRTAQETQYF
>TRBJ1-4|-|-|TRBV19
TGTGCCAGTAGTAGCCAAGCCAGCGATGAAAAACTGTTTTTT
CASSSQASDEKLFF
>TRBJ2-7|TRBD1|few|TRBV2
TGTGCCAGCAGTGGAGGACAGGGATTCTCCTACGAGCAGTACTTC
CASSGGQGFSYEQYF
>TRBJ1-1|-|-|TRBV5-5
TGTGCCAGCAGCAGAACAGGGTCCCGGGAAGCTTTCTTT
CASSRTGSREAFF
>TRBJ1-2|-|few|TRBV14
TGTGCCAGCAGCCACCCCGGCCTCCAGGGTTTAGGTGGCTACACCTTC
CASSHPGLQGLGGYTF
>TRBJ1-1|-|few|TRBV5-1
TGCGCCAGCAGCTGGGGCCGGGCTGCGGCTGAAGCTTTCTTT
CASSWGRAAAEAFF
>TRBJ1-2|-|-|TRBV4-3
TGCGCCAGCAGCCCCTCAGGAGGGGTCGGCTATGGCTACACCTTC
CASSPSGGVGYGYTF
>TRBJ1-1|-|-|TRBV7-2
TGTGCCAGCAGCTTAGTCGAGGGTTGGAACACTGAAGCTTTCTTT
CASSLVEGWNTEAFF
>TRBJ1-5|-|-|TRBV19
TGTGCCAGTAGTAGGACAGTTCATAGCAATCAGCCCCAGCATTTT
CASSRTVHSNQPQHF
>TRBJ2-1|-|-|TRBV2
TGTGCCAGCAAGCAGGGATTCAATGAGCAGTTCTTC
CASKQGFNEQFF
>TRBJ2-2|TRBD2|once|TRBV6-5
TGTGCCAGCAGTTCTAAGCGGGGGGGCCCCGGGGAGCTGTTTTTT
CASSSKRGGPGELFF
>TRBJ2-5|-|-|TRBV9
TGTGCCAGCAGCCTCCGCGGGACCCATCAAGAGACCCAGTACTTC
CASSLRGTHQETQYF